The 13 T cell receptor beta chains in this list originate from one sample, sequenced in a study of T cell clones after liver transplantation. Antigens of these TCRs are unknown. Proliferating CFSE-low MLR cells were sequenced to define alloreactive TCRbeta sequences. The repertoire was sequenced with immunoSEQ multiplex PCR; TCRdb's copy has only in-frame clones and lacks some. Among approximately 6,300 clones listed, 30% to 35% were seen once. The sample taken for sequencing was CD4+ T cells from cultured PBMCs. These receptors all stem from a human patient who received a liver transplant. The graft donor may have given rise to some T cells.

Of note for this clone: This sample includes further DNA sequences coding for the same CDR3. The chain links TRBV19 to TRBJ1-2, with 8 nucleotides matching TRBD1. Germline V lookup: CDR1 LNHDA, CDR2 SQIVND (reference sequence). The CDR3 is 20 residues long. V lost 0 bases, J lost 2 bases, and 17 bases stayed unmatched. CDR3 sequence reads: CASSIDRLGNPNRGNYGYTF. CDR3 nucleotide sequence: TGTGCCAGTAGTATAGATCGTCTCGGGAATCCAAACAGGGGGAACTATGGCTACACCTTC.

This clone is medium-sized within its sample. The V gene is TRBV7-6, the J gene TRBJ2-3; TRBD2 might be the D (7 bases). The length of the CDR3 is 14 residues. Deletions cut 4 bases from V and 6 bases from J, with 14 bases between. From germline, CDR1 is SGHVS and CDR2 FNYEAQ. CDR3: CASSSPGGRDTQYF. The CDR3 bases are TGTGCCAGCAGCTCGCCCGGGGGGCGGGATACGCAGTATTTT.

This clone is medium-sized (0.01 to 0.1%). The CDR3 here is CASSGALVSQETQYF. CDR3 bases: TGTGCCAGCAGTGGGGCCCTAGTCAGCCAAGAGACCCAGTACTTC. This chain connects TRBV6-1 to TRBJ2-5; D is unresolved. V lost 4 bases to trimming and J lost 1 base, with 13 bases between them. The CDR3 has 15 amino acids. From germline, CDR1 is MNHNS and CDR2 SASEGT.

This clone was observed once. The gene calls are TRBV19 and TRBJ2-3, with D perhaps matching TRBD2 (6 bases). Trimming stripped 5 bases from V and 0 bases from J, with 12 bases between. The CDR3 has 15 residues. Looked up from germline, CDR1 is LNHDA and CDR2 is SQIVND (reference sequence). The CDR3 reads CASSLSGTSTDTQYF. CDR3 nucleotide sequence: TGTGCCAGTAGTTTATCCGGGACTAGCACAGATACGCAGTATTTT.

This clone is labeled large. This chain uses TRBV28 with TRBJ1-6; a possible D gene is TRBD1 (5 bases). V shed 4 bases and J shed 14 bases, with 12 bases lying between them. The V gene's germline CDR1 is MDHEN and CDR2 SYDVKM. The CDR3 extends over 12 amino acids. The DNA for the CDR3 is TGTGCCAGCAGTTCCCTGCGGGGGGCCCTCCACTTT. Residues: CASSSLRGALHF.

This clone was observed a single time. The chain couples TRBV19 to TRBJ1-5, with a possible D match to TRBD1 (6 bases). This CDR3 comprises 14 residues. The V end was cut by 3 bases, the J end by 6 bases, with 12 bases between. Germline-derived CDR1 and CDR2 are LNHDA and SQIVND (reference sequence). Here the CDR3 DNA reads TGTGCCAGTAGTATGACAGGATTGAGTCAGCCCCAGCATTTT. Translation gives CASSMTGLSQPQHF. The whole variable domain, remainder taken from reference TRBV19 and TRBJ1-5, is DGGITQSPKYLFRKEGQNVTLSCEQNLNHDAMYWYRQDPGQGLRLIYYSQIVNDFQKGDIAEGYSVSREKKESFPLTVTSAQKNPTAFYLCASSMTGLSQPQHFGDGTRLSIL.

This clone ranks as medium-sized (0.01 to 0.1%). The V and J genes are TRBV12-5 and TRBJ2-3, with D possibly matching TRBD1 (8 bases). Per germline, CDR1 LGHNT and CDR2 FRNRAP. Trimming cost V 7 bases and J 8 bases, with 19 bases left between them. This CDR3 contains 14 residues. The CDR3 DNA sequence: TGTGCTAGTGCTCCGTCAGGGGGCGGGAGTACGCAGTATTTT. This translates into CASAPSGGGSTQYF.

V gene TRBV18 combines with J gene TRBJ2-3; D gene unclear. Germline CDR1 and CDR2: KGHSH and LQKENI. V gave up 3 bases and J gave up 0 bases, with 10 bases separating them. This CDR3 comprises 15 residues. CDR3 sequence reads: CASSPDQVSTDTQYF. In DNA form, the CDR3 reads TGTGCCAGCTCACCTGACCAGGTCAGCACAGATACGCAGTATTTT.

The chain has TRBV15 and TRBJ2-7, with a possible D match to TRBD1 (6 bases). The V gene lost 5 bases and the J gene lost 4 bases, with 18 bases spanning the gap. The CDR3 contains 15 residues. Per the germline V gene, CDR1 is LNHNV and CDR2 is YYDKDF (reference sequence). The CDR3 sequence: CATSFGQPPRYEQYF. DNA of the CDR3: TGTGCCACCAGCTTCGGACAGCCACCTAGGTACGAGCAGTACTTC.

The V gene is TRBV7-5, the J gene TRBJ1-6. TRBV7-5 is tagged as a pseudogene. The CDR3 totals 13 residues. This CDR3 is CASSLEAYSPLHF. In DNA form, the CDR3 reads TGTGCCAGCAGCCTAGAGGCGTATTCACCCCTCCACTTT.

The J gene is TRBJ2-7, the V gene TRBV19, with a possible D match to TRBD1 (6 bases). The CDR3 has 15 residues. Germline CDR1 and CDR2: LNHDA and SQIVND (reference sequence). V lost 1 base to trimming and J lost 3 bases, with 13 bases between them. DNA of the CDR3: TGTGCCAGTAGTATAGCGGCAGGGGATGTCTACGAGCAGTACTTC. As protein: CASSIAAGDVYEQYF.

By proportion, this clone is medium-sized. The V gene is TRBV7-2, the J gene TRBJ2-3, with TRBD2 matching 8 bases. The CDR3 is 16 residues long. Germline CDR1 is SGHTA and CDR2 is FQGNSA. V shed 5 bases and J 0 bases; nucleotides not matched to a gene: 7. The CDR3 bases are TGTGCCAGCAGCCTACAAGCGGGAGCTAGCACAGATACGCAGTATTTT. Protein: CASSLQAGASTDTQYF. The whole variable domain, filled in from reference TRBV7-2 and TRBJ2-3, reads GAGVSQSPSNKVTEKGKDVELRCDPISGHTALYWYRQSLGQGLEFLIYFQGNSAPDKSGLPSDRFSAERTGGSVSTLTIQRTQQEDSAVYLCASSLQAGASTDTQYFGPGTRLTVL.

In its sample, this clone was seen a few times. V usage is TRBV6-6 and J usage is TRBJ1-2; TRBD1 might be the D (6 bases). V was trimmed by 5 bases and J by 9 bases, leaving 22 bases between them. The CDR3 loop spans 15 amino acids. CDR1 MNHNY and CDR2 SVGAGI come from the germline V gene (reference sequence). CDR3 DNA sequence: TGTGCCAGCAGTAAAAATAGACAGGCTCTCCAACGCTACACCTTC. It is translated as CASSKNRQALQRYTF.